These 8 T cell receptor beta chains came from one sample sequenced in a study of identical twins. TCRdb re-analysed the 5' RACE reads in MiXCR, keeping a single row per CDR3 protein. This sample has under 900,000 distinct CDR3 sequences, with 9% to 15% found just once. This sample also belongs to another study, concerning yellow fever vaccine responses in identical twins.

Sequencing was carried out using PBMCs. The receptor source for this set is a woman under 30 in good health.

V gene TRBV20-1 combines with J gene TRBJ2-7; 10 bases are a match to TRBD2. Germline CDR1 reads DFQATT; CDR2 reads SNEGSKA (reference sequence). The CDR3 has 15 residues. The V and J ends lost 2 bases and 3 bases, in that order; junction bases with no gene match: 7. The CDR3 is CSARSSGTSVYEQYF. The CDR3 DNA is TGCAGTGCTAGATCTTCCGGGACTAGCGTCTACGAGCAGTACTTC.

This chain connects TRBV12-3 or TRBV12-4 to TRBJ2-1; a weak D match, TRBD1 (6 bases). This CDR3 comprises 18 residues. Trimming left V 8 bases short and J 7 bases short, with 30 bases between. The DNA of the CDR3 is TGTGCCAGCTGTCTCCCCAAGGTGGGGGCCCGTGGCTGGAATGAGCAGTTCTTC. Translated: CASCLPKVGARGWNEQFF.

In its sample, this clonotype was seen a few times. The V gene is TRBV29-1, the J gene TRBJ2-4; 15 positions agree with TRBD2. V was pared by 5 bases and J by 5 bases, with 1 base of the junction left unmatched. The CDR3 is 14 residues long. The germline V gene encodes CDR1 SQVTM and CDR2 ANQGSEA. DNA for the CDR3: TGCAGCGTTTGGACTAGCGGGAGGGAAAACATTCAGTACTTC. Translating gives CSVWTSGRENIQYF. Drawing the rest from reference TRBV29-1 and TRBJ2-4, the complete variable domain is SAVISQKPSRDICQRGTSLTIQCQVDSQVTMMFWYRQQPGQSLTLIATANQGSEATYESGFVIDKFPISRPNLTFSTLTVSNMSPEDSSIYLCSVWTSGRENIQYFGAGTRLSVL.

This clonotype was recorded a few times. The chain uses TRBV20-1 and TRBJ2-7, with 7 bases matching TRBD1. The CDR3 spans 13 residues. Germline CDR1 is DFQATT and CDR2 is SNEGSKA (reference sequence). Trimming cost V 3 bases and J 4 bases; bases outside gene matches: 6. The CDR3 here is CSASPGQTYEQYF. The CDR3 nucleotides are TGCAGTGCTAGTCCGGGACAGACTTACGAGCAGTACTTC.

This clonotype was seen a handful of times. V usage is TRBV24-1 and J usage is TRBJ2-3; 8 positions agree with TRBD2. V shed 9 bases, J shed 2 bases, and the junction held 15 bases outside the gene matches. This CDR3 comprises 17 residues. CDR1 KGHDR and CDR2 SFDVKD come from the germline V gene. Here the CDR3 reads CATGRGGDRATTDTQYF. The DNA of the CDR3 is TGTGCCACCGGACGGGGGGGCGATCGAGCGACCACAGATACGCAGTATTTT.

This clonotype has a count of ten or more. V and J are TRBV12-3 or TRBV12-4 and TRBJ1-1; a possible D gene is TRBD1 (6 bases). CDR3 length: 12 amino acids. V lost 6 bases and J 4 bases, leaving 9 bases between the germline ends. CDR3 nucleotides: TGTGCCAGCAGCCAGGGGATCACTGAAGCTTTCTTT. Protein: CASSQGITEAFF.

V and J are TRBV6-1 and TRBJ2-1; 9 nucleotides agree with TRBD2. The germline V gene has CDR1 MNHNS and CDR2 SASEGT. Germline trimming cut 6 bases from V and 9 bases from J; bases unmatched to any gene: 12. There are 15 residues in the CDR3. CDR3: CASSGTSLNPSEQFF. The DNA for the CDR3 is TGTGCCAGCAGCGGGACTAGCCTAAACCCGAGTGAGCAGTTCTTC.

This clonotype was seen only a few times. The chain uses TRBV7-8 and TRBJ2-1; 10 nucleotides agree with TRBD1. The trim removed 7 bases at V and 5 bases at J, leaving 14 bases unmatched. The germline V gene has CDR1 SGHVS and CDR2 FQNEAQ. This CDR3 spans 17 amino acids. The CDR3 region is CASKNTVGTGVNNEQFF. CDR3 DNA sequence: TGTGCCAGCAAGAATACCGTCGGGACAGGGGTAAACAATGAGCAGTTCTTC.